These 19 T cell receptor beta chains originate from one sample sequenced in a study of T cells in Graves' hyperthyroidism and ophthalmopathy (dated by TCRdb to the late 2010s). Receptors were amplified or captured by multiplex PCR. TCRdb records Illumina HiSeq 2000 as the sequencer. Amplification of TCR beta CDR3 regions was carried out from RNA transcripts. The TCR CDR3 was subjected to a first round of RT-PCR using the HTBI primer set and the Qiagen OneStep RT-PCR kit. TCRdb cleaned the public reads at Q25 with fastp, built clones with MiXCR and kept in-frame beta chains. Here each entry gathers all rows of one CDR3 protein and keeps the most common genes and DNA. For this sample there are about 350,000 distinct CDR3 sequences; about a sixth appear just once. The ten largest make up about 16% of the sample. The sequenced material came from blood. Receptors were obtained from a woman in her thirties or forties with Graves' ophthalmopathy.

Many counts were recorded for this clonotype. This chain uses TRBV12-3 or TRBV12-4 with TRBJ1-1; TRBD1 matches 7 bases. The junction had 6 bases not matched to a gene; V was cut back by 4 bases and J by 1 base. The CDR3 length is 15 residues. CDR3 in amino acids: CASSYRGLKNTEAFF. The CDR3 DNA is TGTGCCAGCAGTTACAGGGGACTTAAGAACACTGAAGCTTTCTTT.

At least ten counts were recorded for this clonotype. The chain uses TRBV7-8 and TRBJ1-5; a weak D match, TRBD1 (6 bases). Deletions cut 5 bases from V and 4 bases from J, with 21 bases between. CDR3 length equals 17 residues. Germline values: CDR1 SGHVS, CDR2 FQNEAQ. The chain's CDR3 is CASSPDGTLQQNQPQHF. CDR3 nucleotides: TGTGCCAGCAGCCCCGACGGGACACTCCAACAAAATCAGCCCCAGCATTTT.

There are many counts of this clonotype. The chain uses TRBV6-1 and TRBJ2-7, with 8 nucleotides matching TRBD2. This CDR3 comprises 16 residues. The V gene's germline CDR1 is MNHNS and CDR2 SASEGT. The ends lost 7 bases at V and 3 bases at J; junction bases unmatched: 14. CDR3 in amino acids: CASTGREATPGYEQYF. The CDR3 bases are TGTGCCAGCACTGGGCGGGAGGCAACTCCAGGCTACGAGCAGTACTTC.

At least ten counts were recorded for this clonotype. V is TRBV27 and J is TRBJ2-7; 9 bases agree with TRBD1. V lost 6 bases, J lost 5 bases, and 11 bases stayed unmatched. CDR1 MNHEY and CDR2 SMNVEV come from the germline V gene (reference sequence). The CDR3 contains 15 residues. Here the CDR3 DNA reads TGTGCCAGCAGGCCTTGGGGGACAGGGCATGACGAGCAGTACTTC. Its translation is CASRPWGTGHDEQYF.

This clonotype came up many times. V is TRBV20-1 and J is TRBJ2-7, with 13 bases aligning to TRBD2. The CDR3 is made up of 13 amino acids. V lost 5 bases and J lost 6; bases outside the gene matches: 4. Germline assignment: CDR1 DFQATT and CDR2 SNEGSKA (reference sequence). CDR3 protein: CSAGTSGILEQYF. CDR3 in DNA: TGCAGTGCTGGGACTAGCGGGATTCTCGAGCAGTACTTC.

This clonotype was found many times. This chain joins TRBV29-1 and TRBJ2-2, with TRBD2 as a possible D gene (6 bases). The CDR3 spans 13 residues. CDR1 is SQVTM, CDR2 ANQGSEA, per germline. V lost 4 bases to trimming and J lost 3 bases, with 9 bases between them. The CDR3 is CSVGSSDTGELFF. CDR3 nucleotides: TGCAGCGTTGGGTCTAGCGACACCGGGGAGCTGTTTTTT.

This clonotype was detected many times. J is TRBJ2-5 and V is TRBV29-1; maybe TRBD2 (6 bases). V gave up 2 bases and J gave up 5 bases, with 9 bases separating them. The germline V gene has CDR1 SQVTM and CDR2 ANQGSEA. CDR3 length equals 12 residues. DNA of the CDR3: TGCAGCGTTGAAATAGCGGCGGAGACCCAGTACTTC. Translating gives CSVEIAAETQYF.

The rearrangement uses TRBV27 and TRBJ1-5; D perhaps matches TRBD1 (5 bases). The germline CDR1 and CDR2 sequences are MNHEY and SMNVEV (reference sequence). There are 13 residues in the CDR3. With 2 bases removed from V and 6 bases from J, the gap between germline ends came to 8 bases. The CDR3, as DNA: TGTGCCAGCAGTTTAATGAGGGGTCAGCCCCAGCATTTT. It specifies CASSLMRGQPQHF.

The rearrangement uses TRBV11-2 and TRBJ2-5; D perhaps matches TRBD2 (6 bases). CDR3 size: 16 residues. Germline V lookup: CDR1 SGHAT, CDR2 FQNNGV. V lost 1 base and J lost 5, with 17 bases in between. For the CDR3, the DNA is TGTGCCAGCAGCTTAGCCGGGACGCTCGGAGGGGAGACCCAGTACTTC. This sequence encodes CASSLAGTLGGETQYF.

In this sample, this clonotype turned up many times. The V gene is TRBV20-1, the J gene TRBJ1-2; no firm D call. Germline V gene sequence: CDR1 DFQATT, CDR2 SNEGSKA (reference sequence). V lost 2 bases and J 14 bases, leaving 21 bases between the germline ends. This CDR3 contains 13 residues. The CDR3 DNA reads TGCAGTGCTAGACAAATGGGCAATAACTATGAGACCTTC. It yields the protein CSARQMGNNYETF.

This clonotype showed up many times. This chain links TRBV28 with TRBJ1-1; tentatively, D is TRBD1 (5 bases). Trimming cost V 7 bases and J 8 bases, with 20 bases left between them. CDR1 is MDHEN and CDR2 is SYDVKM in the germline V gene. The CDR3 length is 14 residues. CDR3 residues: CASIGGRRLGEAFF. Written as DNA, the CDR3 is TGTGCCAGCATTGGGGGACGGAGGTTGGGAGAAGCTTTCTTT.

There are many counts of this clonotype. The genes are TRBV5-1 and TRBJ2-5; TRBD2 matches at 8 bases. With V trimmed by 4 bases and J by 1 base, 6 bases remained unmatched. The CDR3 consists of 15 residues. Germline V gives CDR1 SGHRS, CDR2 YFSETQ. The CDR3 is CASSRPAGVQETQYF. CDR3 DNA sequence: TGCGCCAGCAGCCGTCCAGCGGGAGTCCAAGAGACCCAGTACTTC. The variable domain in full, with the rest retrieved from reference TRBV5-1 and TRBJ2-5, is KAGVTQTPRYLIKTRGQQVTLSCSPISGHRSVSWYQQTPGQGLQFLFEYFSETQRNKGNFPGRFSGRQFSNSRSEMNVSTLELGDSALYLCASSRPAGVQETQYFGPGTRLLVL.

This clonotype was seen ten or more times. The V call is TRBV27, the J call TRBJ2-5; D is undetermined. V shed 2 bases and J shed 0 bases, with 7 bases lying between them. The CDR3 sequence is 14 residues long. CDR1 MNHEY and CDR2 SMNVEV come from the germline V gene (reference sequence). In nucleotides, the CDR3 is TGTGCCAGCAGTTTAGCGACAAACCAAGAGACCCAGTACTTC. It specifies CASSLATNQETQYF.

With respect to this clonotype: This may arise from a read error, as a much more abundant clone is one base away. The chain has TRBV14 and TRBJ2-7, with D hard to call. Germline V gene data show CDR1 as SGHDN and CDR2 as FVKESK. The CDR3 totals 14 residues. V was cut by 4 bases and J by 0 bases, with 10 bases left in between. The CDR3 region has the DNA TGTGCCAGCAGCCGTGACATCTACTCCTACGAGCAGTACTTC. This translates into CASSRDIYSYEQYF.

This clonotype has a count of ten or more. The genes are TRBV5-1 and TRBJ2-7, with D possibly TRBD2 on 6 matching bases. Germline V lookup: CDR1 SGHRS, CDR2 YFSETQ. The CDR3 has 15 residues. The V gene lost 4 bases and the J gene lost 5 bases, with 19 bases spanning the gap. The CDR3 DNA is TGCGCCAGCAGCCGAGTGACTAGTTCCCCAAACGAGCAGTACTTC. Translating gives CASSRVTSSPNEQYF.

This clonotype has a handful of counts. One end of the junction is discordant with germline, which a read error may explain. The CDR3 DNA reads TGTGCCAGCAGTTTGGTGACTAGCAGCTACGAGCAGTGCTTC. It is translated as CASSLVTSSYEQCF. The chain is built from TRBV28 and TRBJ2-7; 7 bases fit TRBD2. CDR1 is MDHEN and CDR2 is SYDVKM in the germline V gene. This CDR3 comprises 14 residues. Full variable domain (rest looked up from reference TRBV28 and TRBJ2-7): DVKVTQSSRYLVKRTGEKVFLECVQDMDHENMFWYRQDPGLGLRLIYFSYDVKMKEKGDIPEGYSVSREKKERFSLILESASTNQTSMYLCASSLVTSSYEQCFGPGTRLTVT.

At least ten counts were recorded for this clonotype. The genes are TRBV28 and TRBJ2-4; D is unresolved. The CDR3 sequence is 15 residues long. The germline gives CDR1 MDHEN, CDR2 SYDVKM. Trimming took 7 bases from V and 1 from J, leaving 14 bases between them. The DNA for the CDR3 is TGTGCCAGCACCCCCTGGCGTTTGGCCAAAAACATTCAGTACTTC. Amino acid sequence: CASTPWRLAKNIQYF.

This clonotype was counted ten times or more. This chain links TRBV10-2 with TRBJ2-2, with TRBD1 matching over 11 bases. This CDR3 spans 16 amino acids. In germline, CDR1 is WSHSY, CDR2 SAAADI. With 5 bases clipped from V and 2 bases from J, the junction kept 4 bases outside the gene matches. The CDR3 sequence is CASSRTGGVNTGELFF. CDR3 in DNA: TGCGCCAGCAGTCGGACAGGGGGCGTTAACACCGGGGAGCTGTTTTTT.

This clonotype has a count of ten or more. The V call is TRBV6-1, the J call TRBJ1-3; 10 bases are a match to TRBD1. The J segment lost 3 bases and the V segment lost 6 bases, leaving 8 bases of the junction unmatched. Germline V CDR1 and CDR2: MNHNS, SASEGT. The CDR3 runs to 16 residues. CDR3 amino acids: CASSPKGTGVGNTIYF. The CDR3 bases are TGTGCCAGCAGCCCTAAGGGGACAGGGGTTGGAAACACCATATATTTT.